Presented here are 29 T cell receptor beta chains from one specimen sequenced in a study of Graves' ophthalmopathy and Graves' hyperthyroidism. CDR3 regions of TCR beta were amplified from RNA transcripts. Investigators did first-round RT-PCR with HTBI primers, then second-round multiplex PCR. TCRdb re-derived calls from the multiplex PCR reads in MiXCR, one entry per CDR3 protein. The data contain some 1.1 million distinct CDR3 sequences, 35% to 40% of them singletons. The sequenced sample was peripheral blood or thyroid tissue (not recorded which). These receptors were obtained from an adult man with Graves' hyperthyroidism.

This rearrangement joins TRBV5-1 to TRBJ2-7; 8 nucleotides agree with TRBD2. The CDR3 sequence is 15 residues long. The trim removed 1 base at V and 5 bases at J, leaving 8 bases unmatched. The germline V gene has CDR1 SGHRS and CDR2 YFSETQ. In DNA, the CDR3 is TGCGCCAGCAGCTTGATGGGACTAGGTTCCCACGAGCAGTACTTC. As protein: CASSLMGLGSHEQYF. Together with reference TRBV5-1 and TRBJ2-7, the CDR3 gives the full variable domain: KAGVTQTPRYLIKTRGQQVTLSCSPISGHRSVSWYQQTPGQGLQFLFEYFSETQRNKGNFPGRFSGRQFSNSRSEMNVSTLELGDSALYLCASSLMGLGSHEQYFGPGTRLTVT.

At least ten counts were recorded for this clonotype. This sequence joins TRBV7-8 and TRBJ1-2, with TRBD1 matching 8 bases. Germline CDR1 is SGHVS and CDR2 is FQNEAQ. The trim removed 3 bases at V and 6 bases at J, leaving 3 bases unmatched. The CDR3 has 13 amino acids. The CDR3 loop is CASSFRTGNGYTF. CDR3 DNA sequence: TGTGCCAGCAGCTTCCGGACAGGGAATGGCTACACCTTC.

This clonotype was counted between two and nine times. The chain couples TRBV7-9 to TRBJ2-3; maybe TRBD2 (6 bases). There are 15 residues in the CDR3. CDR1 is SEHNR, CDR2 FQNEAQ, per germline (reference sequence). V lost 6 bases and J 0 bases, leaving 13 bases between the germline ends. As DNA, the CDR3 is TGTGCCAGCAGTCAACCCCGGGGGAGCACAGATACGCAGTATTTT. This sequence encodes CASSQPRGSTDTQYF.

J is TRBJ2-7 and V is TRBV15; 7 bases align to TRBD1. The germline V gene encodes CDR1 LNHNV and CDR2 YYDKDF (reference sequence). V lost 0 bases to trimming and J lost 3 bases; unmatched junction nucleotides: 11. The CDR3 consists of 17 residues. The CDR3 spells CATSREGVGQVDYEQYF. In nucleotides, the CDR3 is TGTGCCACCAGCAGAGAAGGGGTCGGACAGGTGGACTACGAGCAGTACTTC.

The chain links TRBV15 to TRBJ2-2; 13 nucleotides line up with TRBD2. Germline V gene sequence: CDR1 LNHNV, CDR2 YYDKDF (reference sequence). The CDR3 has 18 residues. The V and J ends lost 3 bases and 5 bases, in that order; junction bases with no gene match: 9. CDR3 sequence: CATSSAGLAGARTGELFF. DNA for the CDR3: TGTGCCACCAGCAGCGCCGGACTAGCGGGAGCGCGGACCGGGGAGCTGTTTTTT.

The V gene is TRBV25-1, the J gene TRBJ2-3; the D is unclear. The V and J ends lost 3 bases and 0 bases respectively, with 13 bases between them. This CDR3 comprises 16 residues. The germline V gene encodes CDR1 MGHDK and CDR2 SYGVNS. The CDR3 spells CASSERSDGSTDTQYF. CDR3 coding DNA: TGTGCCAGCAGTGAGAGGAGCGACGGGAGCACAGATACGCAGTATTTT.

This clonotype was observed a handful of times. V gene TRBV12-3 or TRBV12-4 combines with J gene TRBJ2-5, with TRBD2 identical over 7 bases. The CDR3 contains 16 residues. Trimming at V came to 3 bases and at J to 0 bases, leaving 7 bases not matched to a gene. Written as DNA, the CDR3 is TGTGCCAGCAGTTTCGGGGGGAGGGTGTACCAAGAGACCCAGTACTTC. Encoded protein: CASSFGGRVYQETQYF.

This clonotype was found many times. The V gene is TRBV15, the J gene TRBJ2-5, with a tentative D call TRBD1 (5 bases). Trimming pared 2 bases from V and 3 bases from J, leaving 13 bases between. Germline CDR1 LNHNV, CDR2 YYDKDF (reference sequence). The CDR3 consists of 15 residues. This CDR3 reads CATSRPQDIKETQYF. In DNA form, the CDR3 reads TGTGCCACCAGCAGACCTCAGGACATTAAAGAGACCCAGTACTTC.

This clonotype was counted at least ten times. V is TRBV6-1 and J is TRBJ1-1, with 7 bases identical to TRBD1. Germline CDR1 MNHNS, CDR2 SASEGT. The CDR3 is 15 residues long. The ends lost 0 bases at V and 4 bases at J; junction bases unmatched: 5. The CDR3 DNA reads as TGTGCCAGCAGTGAAGCCTTGACAGGGACCACTGAAGCTTTCTTT. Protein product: CASSEALTGTTEAFF.

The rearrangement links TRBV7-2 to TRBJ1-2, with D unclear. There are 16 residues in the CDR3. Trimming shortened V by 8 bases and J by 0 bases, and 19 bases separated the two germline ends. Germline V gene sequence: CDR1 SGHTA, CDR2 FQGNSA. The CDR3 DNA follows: TGTGCCAGCTCACTTACCCTGGGAAGCACTAACTATGGCTACACCTTC. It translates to CASSLTLGSTNYGYTF. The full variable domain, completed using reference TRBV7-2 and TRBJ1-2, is GAGVSQSPSNKVTEKGKDVELRCDPISGHTALYWYRQSLGQGLEFLIYFQGNSAPDKSGLPSDRFSAERTGGSVSTLTIQRTQQEDSAVYLCASSLTLGSTNYGYTFGSGTRLTVV.

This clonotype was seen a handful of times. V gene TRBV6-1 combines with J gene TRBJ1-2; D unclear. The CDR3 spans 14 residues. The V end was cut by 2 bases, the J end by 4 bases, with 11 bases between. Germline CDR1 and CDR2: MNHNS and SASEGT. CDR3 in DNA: TGTGCCAGCAGTGAAAAGGGAGTTGGCTATGGCTACACCTTC. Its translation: CASSEKGVGYGYTF.

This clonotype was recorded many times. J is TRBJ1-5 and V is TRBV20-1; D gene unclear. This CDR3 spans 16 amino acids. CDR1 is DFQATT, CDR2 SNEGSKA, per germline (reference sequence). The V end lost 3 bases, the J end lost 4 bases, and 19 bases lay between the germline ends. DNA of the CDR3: TGCAGTGCTAGGGTGGACCTGGCGGTCCCTAATCAGCCCCAGCATTTT. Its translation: CSARVDLAVPNQPQHF.

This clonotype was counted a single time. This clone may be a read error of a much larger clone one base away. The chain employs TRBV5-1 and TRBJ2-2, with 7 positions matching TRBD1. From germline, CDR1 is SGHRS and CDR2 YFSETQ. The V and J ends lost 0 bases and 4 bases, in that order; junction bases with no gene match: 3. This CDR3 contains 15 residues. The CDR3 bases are TGCGCCAGCAGCTTGGAGACAGGGATCACCGGGGAGCTGTTTTTT. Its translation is CASSLETGITGELFF.

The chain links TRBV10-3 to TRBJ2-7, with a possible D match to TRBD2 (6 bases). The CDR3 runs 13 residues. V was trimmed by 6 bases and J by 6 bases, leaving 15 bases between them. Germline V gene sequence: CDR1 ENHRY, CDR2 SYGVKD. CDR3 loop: CAISPTEGREQYF. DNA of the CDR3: TGTGCCATCAGCCCCACGGAGGGCCGCGAGCAGTACTTC.

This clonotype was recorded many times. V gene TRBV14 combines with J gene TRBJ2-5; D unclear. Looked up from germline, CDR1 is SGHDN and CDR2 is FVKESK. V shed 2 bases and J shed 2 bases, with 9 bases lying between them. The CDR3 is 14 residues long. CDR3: CASSQLAGQETQYF. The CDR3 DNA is TGTGCCAGCAGCCAATTGGCAGGACAAGAGACCCAGTACTTC.

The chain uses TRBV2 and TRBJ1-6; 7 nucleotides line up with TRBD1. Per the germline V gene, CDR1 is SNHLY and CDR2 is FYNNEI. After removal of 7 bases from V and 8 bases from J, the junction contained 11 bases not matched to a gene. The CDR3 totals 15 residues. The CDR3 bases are TGTGCCAGCACTTGGCCGGCACAGGGGCATTCACCCCTCCACTTT. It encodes CASTWPAQGHSPLHF.

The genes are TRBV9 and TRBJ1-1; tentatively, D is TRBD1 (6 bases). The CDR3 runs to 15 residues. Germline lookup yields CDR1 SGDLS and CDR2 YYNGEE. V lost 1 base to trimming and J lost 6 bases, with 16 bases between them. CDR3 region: CASSVLKGGDAEAFF. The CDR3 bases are TGTGCCAGCAGCGTACTGAAAGGGGGAGACGCTGAAGCTTTCTTT. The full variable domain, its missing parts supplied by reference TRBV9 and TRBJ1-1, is DSGVTQTPKHLITATGQRVTLRCSPRSGDLSVYWYQQSLDQGLQFLIQYYNGEERAKGNILERFSAQQFPDLHSELNLSSLELGDSALYFCASSVLKGGDAEAFFGQGTRLTVV.

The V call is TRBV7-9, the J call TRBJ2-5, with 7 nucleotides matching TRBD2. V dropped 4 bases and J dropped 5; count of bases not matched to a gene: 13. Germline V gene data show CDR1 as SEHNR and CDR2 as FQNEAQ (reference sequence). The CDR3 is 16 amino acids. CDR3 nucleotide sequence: TGTGCCAGCAGCTCGGGTTGGGCTAGCGGTCGGGAGACCCAGTACTTC. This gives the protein CASSSGWASGRETQYF.

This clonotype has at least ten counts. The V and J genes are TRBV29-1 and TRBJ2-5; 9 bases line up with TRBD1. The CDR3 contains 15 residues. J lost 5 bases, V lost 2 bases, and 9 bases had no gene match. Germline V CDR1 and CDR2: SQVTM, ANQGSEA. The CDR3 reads CSVERGQGPGETQYF. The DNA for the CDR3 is TGCAGCGTTGAACGGGGACAGGGACCCGGGGAGACCCAGTACTTC.

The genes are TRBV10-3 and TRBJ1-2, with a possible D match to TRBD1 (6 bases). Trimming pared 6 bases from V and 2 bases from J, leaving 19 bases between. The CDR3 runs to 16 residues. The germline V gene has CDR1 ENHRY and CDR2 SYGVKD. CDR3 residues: CAIRDTDSLLNYGYTF. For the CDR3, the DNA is TGTGCCATCAGGGATACGGACAGTCTTTTAAACTATGGCTACACCTTC.

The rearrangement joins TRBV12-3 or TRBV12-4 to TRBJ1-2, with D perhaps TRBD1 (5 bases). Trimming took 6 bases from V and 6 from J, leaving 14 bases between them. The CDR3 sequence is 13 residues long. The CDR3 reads CASRNSGTDGYTF. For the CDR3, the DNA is TGTGCCAGCAGGAACTCCGGGACTGATGGCTACACCTTC.

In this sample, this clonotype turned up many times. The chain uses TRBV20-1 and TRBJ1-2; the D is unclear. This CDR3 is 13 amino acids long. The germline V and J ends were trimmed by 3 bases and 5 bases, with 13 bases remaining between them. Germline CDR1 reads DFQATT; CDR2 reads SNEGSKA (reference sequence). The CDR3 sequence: CSASKPGDYGYTF. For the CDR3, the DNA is TGCAGTGCTAGTAAGCCGGGAGATTATGGCTACACCTTC.

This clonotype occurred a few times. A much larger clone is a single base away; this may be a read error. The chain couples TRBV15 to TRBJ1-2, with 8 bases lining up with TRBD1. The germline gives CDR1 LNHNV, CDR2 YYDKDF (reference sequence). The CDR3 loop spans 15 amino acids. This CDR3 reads CAASSPLDRGVGYTF. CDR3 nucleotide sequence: TGTGCCGCCAGCAGTCCCCTAGACAGGGGAGTCGGCTACACCTTC.

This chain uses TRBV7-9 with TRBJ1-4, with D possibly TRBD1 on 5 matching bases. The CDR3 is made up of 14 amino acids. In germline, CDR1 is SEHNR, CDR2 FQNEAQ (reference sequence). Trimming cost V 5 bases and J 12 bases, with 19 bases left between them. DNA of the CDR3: TGTGCCAGCAGCGTCGGGTACCAGGGAGAAGAACTGTTTTTT. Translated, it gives CASSVGYQGEELFF.

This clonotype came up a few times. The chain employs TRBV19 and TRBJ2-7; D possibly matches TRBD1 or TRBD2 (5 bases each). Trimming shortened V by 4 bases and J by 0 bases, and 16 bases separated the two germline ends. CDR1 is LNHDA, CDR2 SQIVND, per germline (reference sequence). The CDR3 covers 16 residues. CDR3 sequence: CASSTLGAGSSYEQYF. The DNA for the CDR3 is TGTGCCAGTAGTACCCTAGGGGCGGGTTCCTCCTACGAGCAGTACTTC.

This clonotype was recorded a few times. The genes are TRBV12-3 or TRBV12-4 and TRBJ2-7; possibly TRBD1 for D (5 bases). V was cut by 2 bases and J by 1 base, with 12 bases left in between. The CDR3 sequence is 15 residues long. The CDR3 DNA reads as TGTGCCAGCAGTTTATCCCTGGACATTTCCTACGAGCAGTACTTC. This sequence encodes CASSLSLDISYEQYF.

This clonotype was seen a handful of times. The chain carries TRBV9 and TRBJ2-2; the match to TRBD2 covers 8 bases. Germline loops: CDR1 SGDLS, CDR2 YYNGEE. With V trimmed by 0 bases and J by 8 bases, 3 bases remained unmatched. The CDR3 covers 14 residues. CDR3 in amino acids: CASSVVAGGGELFF. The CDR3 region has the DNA TGTGCCAGCAGCGTAGTGGCGGGAGGAGGGGAGCTGTTTTTT.

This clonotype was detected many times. The chain's CDR3 is CAIYGDGREQYF. CDR3 in DNA: TGTGCCATCTATGGGGACGGACGCGAGCAGTACTTC. J is TRBJ2-7 and V is TRBV10-3, with D perhaps assigned TRBD1 or TRBD2 (5 bases each). Trimming removed 8 bases from V and 6 bases from J, with 14 bases in between. This CDR3 has 12 amino acids. CDR1 ENHRY and CDR2 SYGVKD come from the germline V gene.

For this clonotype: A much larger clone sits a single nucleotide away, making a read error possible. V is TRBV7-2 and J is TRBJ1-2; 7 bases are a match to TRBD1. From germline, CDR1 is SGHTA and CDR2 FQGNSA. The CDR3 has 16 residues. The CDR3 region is CAGSSQPTTGSNGYTF. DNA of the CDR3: TGTGCCGGCAGCTCACAACCGACGACAGGGTCCAATGGCTACACCTTC.